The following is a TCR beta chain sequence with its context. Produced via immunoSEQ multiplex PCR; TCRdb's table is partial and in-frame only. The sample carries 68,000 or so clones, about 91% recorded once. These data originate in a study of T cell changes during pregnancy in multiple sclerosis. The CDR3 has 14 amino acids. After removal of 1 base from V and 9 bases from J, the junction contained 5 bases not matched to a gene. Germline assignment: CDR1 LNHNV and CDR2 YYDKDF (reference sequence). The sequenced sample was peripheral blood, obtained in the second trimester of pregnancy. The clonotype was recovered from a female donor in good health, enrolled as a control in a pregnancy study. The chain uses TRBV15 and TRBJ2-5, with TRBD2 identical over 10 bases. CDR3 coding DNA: TGTGCCACCAGCAGAGCCGAGCTAGCGGGGGCCCAGTACTTC. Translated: CATSRAELAGAQYF.